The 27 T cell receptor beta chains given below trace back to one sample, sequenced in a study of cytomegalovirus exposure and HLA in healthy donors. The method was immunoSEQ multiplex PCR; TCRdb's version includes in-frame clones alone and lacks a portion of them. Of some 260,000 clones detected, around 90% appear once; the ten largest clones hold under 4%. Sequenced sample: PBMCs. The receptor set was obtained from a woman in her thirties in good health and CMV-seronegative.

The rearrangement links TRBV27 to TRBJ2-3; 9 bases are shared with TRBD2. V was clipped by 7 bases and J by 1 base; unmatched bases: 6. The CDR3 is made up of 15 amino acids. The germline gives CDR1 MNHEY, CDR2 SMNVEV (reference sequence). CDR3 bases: TGTGCCAGCACCCCACTAGCGGGCCGCACAGATACGCAGTATTTT. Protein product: CASTPLAGRTDTQYF.

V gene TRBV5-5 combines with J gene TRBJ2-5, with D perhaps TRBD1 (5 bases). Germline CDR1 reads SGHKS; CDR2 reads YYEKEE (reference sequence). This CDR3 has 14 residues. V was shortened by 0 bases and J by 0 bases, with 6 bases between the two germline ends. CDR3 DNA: TGTGCCAGCAGCTTGGGACAGAACCAAGAGACCCAGTACTTC. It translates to CASSLGQNQETQYF.

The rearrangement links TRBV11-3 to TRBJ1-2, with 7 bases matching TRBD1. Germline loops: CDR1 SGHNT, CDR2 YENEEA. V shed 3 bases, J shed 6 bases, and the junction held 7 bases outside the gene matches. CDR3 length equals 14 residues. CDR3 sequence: CASSFGSTGNGYTF. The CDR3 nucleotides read TGTGCCAGCAGCTTCGGCTCGACAGGGAATGGCTACACCTTC.

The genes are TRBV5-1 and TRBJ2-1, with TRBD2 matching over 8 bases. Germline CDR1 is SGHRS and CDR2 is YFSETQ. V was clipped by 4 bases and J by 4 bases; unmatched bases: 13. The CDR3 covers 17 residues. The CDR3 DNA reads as TGCGCCAGCAGCCCCCCAGGGCTAGCGGGTCCTTACAATGAGCAGTTCTTC. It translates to CASSPPGLAGPYNEQFF.

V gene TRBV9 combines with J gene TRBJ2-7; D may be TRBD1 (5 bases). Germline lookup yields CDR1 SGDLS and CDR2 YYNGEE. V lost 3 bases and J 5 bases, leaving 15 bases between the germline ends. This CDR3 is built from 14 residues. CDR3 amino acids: CASSGRQGRNEQYF. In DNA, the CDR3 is TGTGCCAGCAGCGGCCGGCAGGGAAGAAACGAGCAGTACTTC.

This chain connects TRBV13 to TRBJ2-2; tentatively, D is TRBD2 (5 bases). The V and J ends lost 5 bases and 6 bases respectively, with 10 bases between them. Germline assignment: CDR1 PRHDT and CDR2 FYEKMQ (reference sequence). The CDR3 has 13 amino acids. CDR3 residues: CASSPGESGELFF. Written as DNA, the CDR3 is TGTGCCAGCAGCCCCGGGGAATCCGGGGAGCTGTTTTTT.

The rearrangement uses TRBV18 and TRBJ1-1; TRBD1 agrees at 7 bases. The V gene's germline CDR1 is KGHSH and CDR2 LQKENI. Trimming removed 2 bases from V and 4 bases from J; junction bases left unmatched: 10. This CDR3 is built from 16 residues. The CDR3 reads CASSPKEQGIGTEAFF. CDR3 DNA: TGTGCCAGCTCACCAAAAGAACAGGGGATCGGCACTGAAGCTTTCTTT.

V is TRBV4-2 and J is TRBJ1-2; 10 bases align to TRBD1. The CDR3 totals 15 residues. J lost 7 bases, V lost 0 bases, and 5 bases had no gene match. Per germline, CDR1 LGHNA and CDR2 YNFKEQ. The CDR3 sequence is CASSQEVGQGSGYTF. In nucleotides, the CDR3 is TGTGCCAGCAGCCAAGAAGTGGGACAGGGGAGTGGCTACACCTTC.

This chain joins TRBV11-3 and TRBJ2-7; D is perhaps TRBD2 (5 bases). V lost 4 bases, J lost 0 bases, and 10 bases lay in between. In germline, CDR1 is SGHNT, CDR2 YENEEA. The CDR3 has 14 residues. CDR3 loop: CASSSWESSYEQYF. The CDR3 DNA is TGTGCCAGCAGCTCCTGGGAGAGCTCCTACGAGCAGTACTTC.

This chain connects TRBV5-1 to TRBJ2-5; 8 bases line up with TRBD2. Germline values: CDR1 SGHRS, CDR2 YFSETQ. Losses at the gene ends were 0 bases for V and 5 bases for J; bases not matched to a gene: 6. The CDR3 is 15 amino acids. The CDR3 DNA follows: TGCGCCAGCAGCTTGGGAGCTAGCGGGTATGAGACCCAGTACTTC. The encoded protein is CASSLGASGYETQYF.

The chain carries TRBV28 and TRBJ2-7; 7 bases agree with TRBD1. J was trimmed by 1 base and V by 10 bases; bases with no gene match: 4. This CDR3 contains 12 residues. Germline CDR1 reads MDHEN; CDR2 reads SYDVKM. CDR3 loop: CATMGQSYEQYF. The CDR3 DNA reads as TGTGCCACCATGGGACAGTCCTACGAGCAGTACTTC.

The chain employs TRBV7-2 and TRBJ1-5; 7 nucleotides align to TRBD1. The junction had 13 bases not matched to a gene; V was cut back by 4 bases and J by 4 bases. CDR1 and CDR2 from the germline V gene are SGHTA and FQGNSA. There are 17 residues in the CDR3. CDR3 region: CASSWAIPTGSNQPQHF. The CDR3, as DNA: TGTGCCAGCAGCTGGGCAATCCCGACAGGGTCGAATCAGCCCCAGCATTTT.

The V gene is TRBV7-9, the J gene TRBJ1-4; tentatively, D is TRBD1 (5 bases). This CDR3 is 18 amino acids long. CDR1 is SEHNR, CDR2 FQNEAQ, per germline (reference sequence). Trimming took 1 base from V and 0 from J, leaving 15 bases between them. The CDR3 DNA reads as TGTGCCAGCAGCTTAGTGGCCAGGGCGAGAGCAACTAATGAAAAACTGTTTTTT. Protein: CASSLVARARATNEKLFF.

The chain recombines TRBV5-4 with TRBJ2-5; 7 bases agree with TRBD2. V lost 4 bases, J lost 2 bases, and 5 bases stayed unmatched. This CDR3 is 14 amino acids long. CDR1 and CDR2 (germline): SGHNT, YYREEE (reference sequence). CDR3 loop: CASSTGLEQETQYF. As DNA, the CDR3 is TGTGCCAGCAGCACTGGACTAGAACAAGAGACCCAGTACTTC.

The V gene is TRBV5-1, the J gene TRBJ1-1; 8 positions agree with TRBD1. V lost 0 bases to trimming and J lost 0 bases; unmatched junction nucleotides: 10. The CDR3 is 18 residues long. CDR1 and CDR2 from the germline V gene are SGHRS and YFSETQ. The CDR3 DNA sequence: TGCGCCAGCAGCTTGGAACCCAGGGGGCTCCGAATGAACACTGAAGCTTTCTTT. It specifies CASSLEPRGLRMNTEAFF. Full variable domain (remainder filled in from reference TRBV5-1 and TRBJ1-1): KAGVTQTPRYLIKTRGQQVTLSCSPISGHRSVSWYQQTPGQGLQFLFEYFSETQRNKGNFPGRFSGRQFSNSRSEMNVSTLELGDSALYLCASSLEPRGLRMNTEAFFGQGTRLTVV.

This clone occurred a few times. The CDR3 DNA reads TGCGCCAGCAGCCGGGGGACAGGGAACATTCAGTACTTC. Amino acids: CASSRGTGNIQYF. The chain recombines TRBV5-1 with TRBJ2-4, with TRBD1 identical over 9 bases. Germline CDR1 and CDR2: SGHRS and YFSETQ. CDR3 length equals 13 residues. V shed 4 bases and J 7 bases; nucleotides not matched to a gene: 3.

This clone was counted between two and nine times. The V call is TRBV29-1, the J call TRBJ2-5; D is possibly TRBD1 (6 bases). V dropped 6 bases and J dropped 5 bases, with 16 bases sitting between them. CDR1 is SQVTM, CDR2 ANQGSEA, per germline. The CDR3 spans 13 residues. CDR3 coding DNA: TGCAGCGTGCCCGGACAGATTATGGAGACCCAGTACTTC. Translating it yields CSVPGQIMETQYF. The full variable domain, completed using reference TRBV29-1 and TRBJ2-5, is SAVISQKPSRDICQRGTSLTIQCQVDSQVTMMFWYRQQPGQSLTLIATANQGSEATYESGFVIDKFPISRPNLTFSTLTVSNMSPEDSSIYLCSVPGQIMETQYFGPGTRLLVL.

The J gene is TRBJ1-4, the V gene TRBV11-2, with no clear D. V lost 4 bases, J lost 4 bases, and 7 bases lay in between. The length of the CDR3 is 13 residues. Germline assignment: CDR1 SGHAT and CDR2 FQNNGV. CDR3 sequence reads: CASSYGRNEKLFF. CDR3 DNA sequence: TGTGCCAGCAGCTACGGACGTAATGAAAAACTGTTTTTT.

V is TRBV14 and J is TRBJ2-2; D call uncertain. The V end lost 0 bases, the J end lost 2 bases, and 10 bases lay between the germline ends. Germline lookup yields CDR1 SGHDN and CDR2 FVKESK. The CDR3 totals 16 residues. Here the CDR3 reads CASSQDIGLNTGELFF. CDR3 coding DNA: TGTGCCAGCAGCCAAGATATAGGGTTAAACACCGGGGAGCTGTTTTTT.

The CDR3: CASSPDGRSNQPQHF. DNA of the CDR3: TGTGCCAGCTCACCGGACGGACGGAGCAATCAGCCCCAGCATTTT. The chain joins TRBV18 to TRBJ1-5; no firm D call. Germline lookup yields CDR1 KGHSH and CDR2 LQKENI. The CDR3 covers 15 residues. Trimming took off 3 bases at V and 1 base at J, with 10 bases between the two ends. The complete variable domain, with remaining parts taken from reference TRBV18 and TRBJ1-5, reads NAGVMQNPRHLVRRRGQEARLRCSPMKGHSHVYWYRQLPEEGLKFMVYLQKENIIDESGMPKERFSAEFPKEGPSILRIQQVVRGDSAAYFCASSPDGRSNQPQHFGDGTRLSIL.

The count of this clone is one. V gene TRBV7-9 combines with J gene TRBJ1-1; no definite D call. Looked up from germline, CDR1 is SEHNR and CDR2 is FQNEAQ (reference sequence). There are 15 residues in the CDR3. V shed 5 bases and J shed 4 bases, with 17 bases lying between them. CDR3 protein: CASSPLQGGSTEAFF. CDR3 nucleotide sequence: TGTGCCAGCAGCCCCCTACAAGGAGGTAGCACTGAAGCTTTCTTT. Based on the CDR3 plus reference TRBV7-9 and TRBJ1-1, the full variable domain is DTGVSQNPRHKITKRGQNVTFRCDPISEHNRLYWYRQTLGQGPEFLTYFQNEAQLEKSRLLSDRFSAERPKGSFSTLEIQRTEQGDSAMYLCASSPLQGGSTEAFFGQGTRLTVV.

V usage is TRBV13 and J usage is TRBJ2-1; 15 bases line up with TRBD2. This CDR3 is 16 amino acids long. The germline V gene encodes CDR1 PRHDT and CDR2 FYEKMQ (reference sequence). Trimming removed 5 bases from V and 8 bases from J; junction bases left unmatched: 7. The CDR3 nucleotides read TGTGCCAGCAGCCCCGGGACTAGCGGGAGGATTCATGAGCAGTTCTTC. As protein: CASSPGTSGRIHEQFF.

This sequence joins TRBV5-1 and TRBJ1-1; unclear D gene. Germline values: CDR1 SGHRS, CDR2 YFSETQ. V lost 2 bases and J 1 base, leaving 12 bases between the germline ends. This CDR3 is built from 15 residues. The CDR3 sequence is CASSLLPVGNTEAFF. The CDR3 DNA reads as TGCGCCAGCAGCTTATTACCAGTAGGGAACACTGAAGCTTTCTTT.

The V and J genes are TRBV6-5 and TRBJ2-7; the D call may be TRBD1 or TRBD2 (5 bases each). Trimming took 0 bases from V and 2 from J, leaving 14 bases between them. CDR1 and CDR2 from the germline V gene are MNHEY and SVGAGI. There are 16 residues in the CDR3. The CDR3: CASSYSGTLRAYEQYF. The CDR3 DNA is TGTGCCAGCAGTTACTCCGGGACCCTGAGGGCCTACGAGCAGTACTTC.

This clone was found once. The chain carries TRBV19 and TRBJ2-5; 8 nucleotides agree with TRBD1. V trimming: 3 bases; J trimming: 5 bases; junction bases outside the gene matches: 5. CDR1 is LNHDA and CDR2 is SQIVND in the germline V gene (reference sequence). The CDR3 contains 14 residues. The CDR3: CASSIQGAQETQYF. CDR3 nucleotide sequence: TGTGCCAGTAGTATTCAGGGGGCCCAGGAGACCCAGTACTTC.

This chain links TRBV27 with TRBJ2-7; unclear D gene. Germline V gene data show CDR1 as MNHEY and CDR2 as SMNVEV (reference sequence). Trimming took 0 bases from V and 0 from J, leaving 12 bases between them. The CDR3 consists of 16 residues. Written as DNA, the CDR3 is TGTGCCAGCAGTTTATCGGTTGGGCAGCCCTCCTACGAGCAGTACTTC. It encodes CASSLSVGQPSYEQYF.

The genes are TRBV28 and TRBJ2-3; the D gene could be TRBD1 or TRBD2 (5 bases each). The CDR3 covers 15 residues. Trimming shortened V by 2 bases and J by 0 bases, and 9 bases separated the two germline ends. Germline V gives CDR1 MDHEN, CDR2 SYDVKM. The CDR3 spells CASSLIWDSTDTQYF. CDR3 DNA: TGTGCCAGCAGTTTAATTTGGGACAGCACAGATACGCAGTATTTT.